This T cell receptor (beta chain) was documented in a study of memory CD4+ T cells and cytomegalovirus serostatus (dated by TCRdb to about 2019). For the wider study: The cohort included around 35 healthy adults from Belgium, of whom 9 were CMV seropositive and 24 were CMV seronegative. The study sequenced CD4+ memory TCRbeta repertoires of a Belgian cohort with known cytomegalovirus serostatus to replicate a published TCR-based CMV serostatus classifier. What the study reported, not specific to this receptor: A median bootstrapped AUC of 0.95 with a 95% CI of 0.76-1.00 was achieved on the Belgian cohort by the original-framework classifier. Among the 150 to 200 previously reported CMV-associated TCRbeta sequences, some 69 showed up in the CD4+ memory repertoires, with each one found in between one and five individuals. The results were read as suggesting that the CMV-associated TCR signature is, for the most part, present in the CD4+ memory repertoire. CMV serostatus prediction reached a median bootstrapped AUC of roughly 0.96 with the original framework and approximately 0.92 with a US-trained random forest. Only CD4+CD45RO+ memory cells were sequenced, unlike the original study, which covered naive and memory CD4+ and CD8+ populations.

The Quick-DNA Microprep Kit was used to extract genomic DNA from the sorted cells. TCRbeta DNA was amplified with the immunoSEQ hsTCRbeta kit following the manufacturer's protocol. TCRbeta libraries were sequenced on an Illumina MiSeq instrument. For the original study's pipeline: Once out-of-frame sequences had been removed, millions of distinct TCRbeta sequences were left, which works out to an average of about 71,000 per individual. Each individual was scored according to the count of more than 150 previously reported CMV-associated TCRbeta sequences and the total productive distinct TCRbeta count. A beta-binomial model was reimplemented in Python, and scikit-learn random forests with default parameters were trained on US cohort data. On the Belgian cohort, classifier performance was reported as the median AUC, along with percentile confidence intervals, across 10,000 bootstrap iterations. TCRdb stores this immuneACCESS table with in-frame sequences only. Part of the clones is absent; in the studies checked, under half of the shortfall reflects unresolved V genes, and no reason is known for the rest. V and J calls and clone size follow that table, whereas D and trimming were derived from the DNA. The sample table lists under 40,000 clones, around 80% of them with a count of one. The ten largest make up about 5.8% of the sample.

As for this clone: It lacks a known antigen. Base qualities were left out, and no much larger clone turns up one base away.

The CDR3 goes from the cysteine to the phenylalanine over 11 residues. Only the CDR3 part of the read is kept: 33 bases, read in frame from the first base. Based on the germline V gene, the CDR1 and CDR2 sequences are SGHDT and YYEEEE. The junction carries 9 bases between V and J, which are trimmed by 4 bases and 8 bases respectively. Single viable CD3+CD4+CD8-CD45RO+ cells were sorted as memory CD4+ T cells on a FACSAria II. CMV serostatus was determined using a Roche Elecsys assay that detects serum IgG against CMV pp150, pp28, p38 and p52. After thawing, total CD4+ T cells were enriched by positive selection with CD4 magnetic microbeads. The samples came from a different study that was designed specifically to examine the CD4+ T cell memory repertoire. Peripheral blood mononuclear cells were isolated and cryopreserved according to standard operating procedures, and serum was stored at -80 degrees C. Staining used CD3-PerCP (BW264/56), CD4-APC (RPA-T4), CD45RO-PE (UCHT1) and CD8-Pacific Orange (3B5) antibodies, with Sytox blue excluding non-viable cells.

Sequenced: memory CD4+ T cells from blood. This clonotype was sampled from an adult in good health and CMV-seropositive. The receptor chain draws on TRBV5-6 and TRBJ1-2; possibly the D gene is TRBD1, per 5 matching bases. CDR3 loop: CASSNRGGYTF. Read as DNA, the sequence is TGTGCCAGCAGCAACCGGGGGGGCTACACCTTC.